A single sample gave rise to the 8 T cell receptor beta chains below, sequenced in a study of T-cell reconstitution after alpha-beta-depleted transplantation in children. The library targeted TCRbeta and was prepared with unique molecular identifiers. MiXCR, applied by TCRdb to the PCR reads, yields one record per CDR3 protein. This repertoire shows about 260,000 distinct CDR3 sequences, under 14% found once; its top ten account for around a quarter. The source was peripheral blood, collected 180 days after TCRalphabeta/CD19-depleted stem cell transplant. The receptors here all came from a male patient aged 2 to 9 who had a stem cell transplant for chronic granulomatous disease, so the T cells may come from the graft donor.

Points on this clonotype: This clone may be a read error of a much larger clone one base away. The genes are TRBV18 and TRBJ2-7; tentatively, D is TRBD1 or TRBD2 (5 bases each). The V gene's germline CDR1 is KGHSH and CDR2 LQKENI. This CDR3 contains 14 residues. CDR3: CANSPLRGDYEQYF. DNA for the CDR3: TGTGCCAACTCACCATTGAGGGGTGACTACGAGCAGTACTTC.

This clonotype was seen only a few times. The gene calls are TRBV28 and TRBJ1-1; D gene unclear. Germline CDR1 reads MDHEN; CDR2 reads SYDVKM. The CDR3 length is 18 residues. Trimming pared 1 base from V and 0 bases from J, leaving 18 bases between. DNA for the CDR3: TGTGCCAGCAGTTTATTTGCCAGGAGAGGTAGGATGAACACTGAAGCTTTCTTT. This sequence encodes CASSLFARRGRMNTEAFF. Using reference TRBV28 and TRBJ1-1 for the parts outside the CDR3, the full variable domain is DVKVTQSSRYLVKRTGEKVFLECVQDMDHENMFWYRQDPGLGLRLIYFSYDVKMKEKGDIPEGYSVSREKKERFSLILESASTNQTSMYLCASSLFARRGRMNTEAFFGQGTRLTVV.

There are many counts of this clonotype. The V call is TRBV20-1, the J call TRBJ2-1; 10 bases are a match to TRBD1. The CDR3 spans 13 residues. V lost 5 bases to trimming and J lost 6 bases; unmatched junction nucleotides: 4. Per germline, CDR1 DFQATT and CDR2 SNEGSKA (reference sequence). The CDR3 DNA reads as TGCAGTGCTCGACAGGGGGCACGCAATGAGCAGTTCTTC. Its protein is CSARQGARNEQFF.

This clonotype was seen a handful of times. V gene TRBV3-1 combines with J gene TRBJ2-1; D not resolved. V was pared by 4 bases and J by 7 bases, with 8 bases between. CDR1 and CDR2 (germline): LGHDT, YNNKEL (reference sequence). The CDR3 is 12 residues long. In DNA form, the CDR3 reads TGTGCCAGCAGCCGCCTCGGTAATGAGCAGTTCTTC. Translation gives CASSRLGNEQFF.

This clonotype was counted ten times or more. J is TRBJ1-2 and V is TRBV5-1; a possible D gene is TRBD1 (5 bases). V gave up 0 bases and J gave up 7 bases, with 16 bases separating them. This CDR3 comprises 15 residues. In germline, CDR1 is SGHRS, CDR2 YFSETQ. The CDR3: CASSLAGDAAGGYTF. CDR3 sequence (DNA): TGCGCCAGCAGCTTGGCGGGGGACGCGGCAGGTGGCTACACCTTC.

V usage is TRBV2 and J usage is TRBJ2-3; 8 nucleotides match TRBD1. There are 18 residues in the CDR3. Trimming at V came to 6 bases and at J to 0 bases, leaving 14 bases not matched to a gene. The V gene's germline CDR1 is SNHLY and CDR2 FYNNEI. CDR3 loop: CASSLLAGTGDSTDTQYF. Written as DNA, the CDR3 is TGTGCCAGCAGCCTACTAGCCGGGACAGGCGATAGCACAGATACGCAGTATTTT.

This clonotype was recorded many times. The chain couples TRBV10-2 to TRBJ2-2, with 9 bases fitting TRBD2. V trimming: 0 bases; J trimming: 1 base; junction bases outside the gene matches: 3. There are 17 residues in the CDR3. Germline lookup yields CDR1 WSHSY and CDR2 SAAADI. The CDR3 region has the DNA TGCGCCAGCAGTGAGTCGATAGCGGGAGTGAACACCGGGGAGCTGTTTTTT. It specifies CASSESIAGVNTGELFF.

Ten or more counts support this clonotype. This sequence joins TRBV12-3 or TRBV12-4 and TRBJ1-4; D is unclear. The CDR3 consists of 12 residues. Trimming stripped 8 bases from V and 8 bases from J, with 12 bases between. The CDR3 here is CASGVIREKLFF. The CDR3 DNA reads TGTGCCAGCGGGGTGATACGGGAAAAACTGTTTTTT.